The 21 T cell receptor beta chains in this list originate from one sample, sequenced in a study of CD8+ T cells in alopecia areata. RNA was extracted and reverse transcribed into cDNA as the sequencing template. Method: immunoSEQ multiplex PCR; TCRdb's copy keeps in-frame clones and lacks some. The table shows 200,000 to 250,000 clones, with 56% occurring only once. Input material: CD8+ T cells sorted from blood. The receptors here all came from a human donor in good health.

V is TRBV10-2 and J is TRBJ2-7; the D is unclear. The CDR3 covers 12 residues. Trimming left V 8 bases short and J 2 bases short, with 10 bases between. Germline CDR1 is WSHSY and CDR2 is SAAADI. The CDR3 DNA reads TGCGCCAGCGAAGACGGAGCCTACGAGCAGTACTTC. As protein: CASEDGAYEQYF.

V and J are TRBV5-1 and TRBJ2-7, with 11 positions matching TRBD1. CDR1 and CDR2 from the germline V gene are SGHRS and YFSETQ. There are 14 residues in the CDR3. Losses at the gene ends were 3 bases for V and 3 bases for J; bases not matched to a gene: 2. The CDR3 reads CASSWGTGGYEQYF. CDR3 DNA: TGCGCCAGCAGCTGGGGGACAGGGGGCTACGAGCAGTACTTC.

A few counts support this clone. The chain uses TRBV11-2 and TRBJ2-7; TRBD1 might be the D (6 bases). The CDR3 runs 15 residues. Looked up from germline, CDR1 is SGHAT and CDR2 is FQNNGV. V was pared by 5 bases and J by 4 bases, with 18 bases between. The CDR3 loop is CASSVFVGARYEQYF. The CDR3 DNA reads TGTGCCAGCAGCGTCTTTGTGGGGGCGCGGTACGAGCAGTACTTC.

The sample holds a few counts of this clone. The chain has TRBV27 and TRBJ2-2; weak D call: TRBD1 (6 bases). The V end lost 3 bases, the J end lost 7 bases, and 9 bases lay between the germline ends. CDR1 and CDR2 (germline): MNHEY, SMNVEV (reference sequence). The CDR3 contains 13 residues. The CDR3, as DNA: TGTGCCAGCAGTTTTAGGGGACACGGGGAGCTGTTTTTT. It yields the protein CASSFRGHGELFF.

J is TRBJ2-3 and V is TRBV25-1, with D maybe TRBD2 (5 bases). The ends were cut back, 1 base at V and 5 bases at J, with 10 bases in the middle. From germline, CDR1 is MGHDK and CDR2 SYGVNS. This CDR3 spans 14 amino acids. CDR3 nucleotide sequence: TGTGCCAGCAGTGAATGGACTGTCGAAGATACGCAGTATTTT. It yields the protein CASSEWTVEDTQYF.

To note about this clone: At the DNA level, this CDR3 is encoded by other sequences in the same sample as well. CDR3 DNA: TGTGCCTGGAGTGGCGGAGGGGAGCAGTACTTC. This sequence encodes CAWSGGGEQYF. The chain joins TRBV30 to TRBJ2-7; maybe TRBD2 (6 bases). The ends were cut back, 1 base at V and 7 bases at J, with 8 bases in the middle. CDR1 is GTSNPN, CDR2 SVGIG, per germline (reference sequence). The CDR3 totals 11 residues.

This chain uses TRBV29-1 with TRBJ1-2; D is uncertain. This CDR3 is built from 12 residues. The V end lost 7 bases, the J end lost 0 bases, and 9 bases lay between the germline ends. Germline V lookup: CDR1 SQVTM, CDR2 ANQGSEA. CDR3 protein: CSDLDANYGYTF. CDR3 bases: TGCAGCGATCTGGACGCTAACTATGGCTACACCTTC.

The rearrangement uses TRBV29-1 and TRBJ1-3; D may be TRBD1 (6 bases). With 7 bases removed from V and 2 bases from J, the gap between germline ends came to 12 bases. This CDR3 is 13 amino acids long. Germline lookup yields CDR1 SQVTM and CDR2 ANQGSEA. CDR3 sequence: CSAQGSTGNTIYF. CDR3 DNA sequence: TGCAGCGCACAGGGAAGCACTGGAAACACCATATATTTT. Combining the CDR3 with reference TRBV29-1 and TRBJ1-3 gives the whole variable domain SAVISQKPSRDICQRGTSLTIQCQVDSQVTMMFWYRQQPGQSLTLIATANQGSEATYESGFVIDKFPISRPNLTFSTLTVSNMSPEDSSIYLCSAQGSTGNTIYFGEGSWLTVV.

This clone has a handful of counts. The chain has TRBV7-9 and TRBJ2-1, with TRBD1 identical over 12 bases. The germline V gene encodes CDR1 SEHNR and CDR2 FQNEAQ (reference sequence). The CDR3 runs 15 residues. V was pared by 5 bases and J by 12 bases, with 11 bases of the junction left unmatched. The CDR3: CASSPGGQGAVSQFF. For the CDR3, the DNA is TGTGCCAGCAGCCCCGGGGGACAGGGGGCTGTTTCGCAGTTCTTC.

V is TRBV4-1 and J is TRBJ1-5; D not resolved. Germline V gene lookup returns CDR1 MGHRA and CDR2 YSYEKL. Between the trimmed V and J ends, which lost 4 bases and 4 bases, there was a span of 8 bases. CDR3 length equals 13 residues. The CDR3: CASSRQENQPQHF. The CDR3 nucleotides are TGCGCCAGCAGCCGACAAGAAAATCAGCCCCAGCATTTT.

This chain connects TRBV30 to TRBJ2-7; D might be TRBD1 or TRBD2, each matching 5 bases. There are 16 residues in the CDR3. Per germline, CDR1 GTSNPN and CDR2 SVGIG (reference sequence). The germline V and J ends were trimmed by 3 bases and 2 bases, with 20 bases remaining between them. DNA for the CDR3: TGTGCCTGGAGATTTGTTGAGGGACGGGAAGCCTACGAGCAGTACTTC. It is translated as CAWRFVEGREAYEQYF. Using reference TRBV30 and TRBJ2-7 for the parts outside the CDR3, the full variable domain is SQTIHQWPATLVQPVGSPLSLECTVEGTSNPNLYWYRQAAGRGLQLLFYSVGIGQISSEVPQNLSASRPQDRQFILSSKKLLLSDSGFYLCAWRFVEGREAYEQYFGPGTRLTVT.

The rearrangement links TRBV13 to TRBJ1-2; perhaps TRBD1 as D (6 bases). CDR3 length: 13 residues. Germline V gene sequence: CDR1 PRHDT, CDR2 FYEKMQ (reference sequence). V was trimmed by 5 bases and J by 2 bases, leaving 9 bases between them. The CDR3 region is CASSPRGNYGYTF. For the CDR3, the DNA is TGTGCCAGCAGCCCCAGGGGCAACTATGGCTACACCTTC.

The chain couples TRBV11-1 to TRBJ2-1, with D tentatively TRBD1 (6 bases). In germline, CDR1 is SGHAT, CDR2 FQDESV (reference sequence). The germline V and J ends were trimmed by 5 bases and 7 bases, with 18 bases remaining between them. The CDR3 has 15 amino acids. Here the CDR3 DNA reads TGTGCCAGCAGCCTCCCATTACAGGGTTCAAATGAGCAGTTCTTC. This sequence encodes CASSLPLQGSNEQFF.

This rearrangement joins TRBV7-9 to TRBJ1-1, with D hard to call. The CDR3 runs to 15 residues. V gave up 3 bases and J gave up 3 bases, with 14 bases separating them. Germline CDR1 and CDR2: SEHNR and FQNEAQ (reference sequence). CDR3 loop: CASSFVPHGDTEAFF. The CDR3 nucleotides are TGTGCCAGCAGCTTCGTCCCACACGGGGACACTGAAGCTTTCTTT.

V and J are TRBV10-2 and TRBJ2-7; D possibly corresponds to TRBD1 (6 bases). V lost 8 bases and J lost 4, with 15 bases in between. The CDR3 covers 13 residues. Germline CDR1 and CDR2: WSHSY and SAAADI. CDR3 loop: CASSRNRAYEQYF. CDR3 DNA: TGCGCCAGCTCGCGAAACAGGGCTTACGAGCAGTACTTC.

In its sample, this clone was seen many times. The chain employs TRBV21-1 and TRBJ1-1. TRBV21-1 is a listed pseudogene. The CDR3 is 19 amino acids. The CDR3 sequence is CASRSPYGAFDSGNTEAFF. In DNA form, the CDR3 reads TGTGCCAGCAGGTCACCCTATGGGGCATTTGATAGCGGGAACACTGAAGCTTTCTTT.

The chain has TRBV2 and TRBJ2-7; unclear D gene. The CDR3 length is 11 residues. Trimming removed 8 bases at V and 6 bases at J, with 11 bases between. Germline assignment: CDR1 SNHLY and CDR2 FYNNEI. DNA for the CDR3: TGTGCCAGCGCGTCACGAGGCGAGCAGTACTTC. Its protein is CASASRGEQYF. Full variable domain (rest looked up from reference TRBV2 and TRBJ2-7): EPEVTQTPSHQVTQMGQEVILRCVPISNHLYFYWYRQILGQKVEFLVSFYNNEISEKSEIFDDQFSVERPDGSNFTLKIRSTKLEDSAMYFCASASRGEQYFGPGTRLTVT.

With respect to this clone: The identical CDR3 is also encoded by other nucleotide sequences in the sample. The chain joins TRBV30 to TRBJ1-1; D is undetermined. This CDR3 is built from 13 residues. V dropped 0 bases and J dropped 5 bases, with 10 bases sitting between them. Germline assignment: CDR1 GTSNPN and CDR2 SVGIG (reference sequence). This CDR3 reads CAWSVMRGTEAFF. Written as DNA, the CDR3 is TGTGCCTGGAGTGTAATGCGAGGGACTGAAGCTTTCTTT. Full variable domain (remainder filled in from reference TRBV30 and TRBJ1-1): SQTIHQWPATLVQPVGSPLSLECTVEGTSNPNLYWYRQAAGRGLQLLFYSVGIGQISSEVPQNLSASRPQDRQFILSSKKLLLSDSGFYLCAWSVMRGTEAFFGQGTRLTVV.

The chain has TRBV4-1 and TRBJ1-1; 7 bases line up with TRBD1. Trimming removed 0 bases from V and 6 bases from J; junction bases left unmatched: 7. The CDR3 extends over 15 amino acids. Germline V CDR1 and CDR2: MGHRA, YSYEKL. The DNA for the CDR3 is TGCGCCAGCAGCCAAGAGCCTGGACAGGATCCTGAAGCTTTCTTT. Its protein product is CASSQEPGQDPEAFF.

V usage is TRBV25-1 and J usage is TRBJ1-1, with D perhaps matching TRBD1 (5 bases). The CDR3 loop spans 15 amino acids. Germline V gives CDR1 MGHDK, CDR2 SYGVNS. The V gene lost 1 base and the J gene lost 1 base, with 10 bases spanning the gap. The CDR3 sequence is CASSESDGGNTEAFF. The CDR3 bases are TGTGCCAGCAGTGAATCGGACGGGGGGAACACTGAAGCTTTCTTT.

This chain uses TRBV2 with TRBJ2-5; tentatively, D is TRBD1 or TRBD2 (5 bases each). The V end lost 6 bases, the J end lost 4 bases, and 15 bases lay between the germline ends. From germline, CDR1 is SNHLY and CDR2 FYNNEI. The CDR3 has 14 residues. CDR3 sequence: CASRGVPRRETQYF. The CDR3 DNA sequence: TGTGCCAGCAGGGGGGTCCCGAGGAGAGAGACCCAGTACTTC.